These 22 T cell receptor beta chains share one sample of origin, sequenced in a study of blood T cell repertoires in COVID-19. Sequencing used immunoSEQ multiplex PCR; TCRdb keeps in-frame clones, though not all of them. The repertoire holds tens of thousands of clones, with more than 80% as singletons. Sequencing was carried out using PBMCs or T cells enriched from blood (not recorded which). The receptors were gathered from a woman between 40 and 55 years old with acute COVID-19.

This sequence joins TRBV5-6 and TRBJ1-1; the D is unclear. The CDR3 runs 13 residues. The germline V and J ends were trimmed by 5 bases and 5 bases, with 13 bases remaining between them. Per germline, CDR1 SGHDT and CDR2 YYEEEE. DNA for the CDR3: TGTGCCAGCAGTCTAGATGTCGTTACTGAAGCTTTCTTT. As protein: CASSLDVVTEAFF. The full variable domain, with the rest looked up from reference TRBV5-6 and TRBJ1-1, is DAGVTQSPTHLIKTRGQQVTLRCSPKSGHDTVSWYQQALGQGPQFIFQYYEEEERQRGNFPDRFSGHQFPNYSSELNVNALLLGDSALYLCASSLDVVTEAFFGQGTRLTVV.

About this clone: The sample contains more than one DNA sequence encoding this CDR3. The CDR3 sequence: CASSRTGNTEAFF. Here the CDR3 DNA reads TGTGCCAGCAGCCGAACAGGGAACACTGAAGCTTTCTTT. V is TRBV3-1 (or the pseudogene TRBV3-2) and J is TRBJ1-1; D is possibly TRBD1 (5 bases). Germline V CDR1 and CDR2: LGHDT, YNNKEL (reference sequence). V lost 4 bases to trimming and J lost 1 base, with 7 bases between them. The CDR3 has 13 amino acids.

A few counts support this clone. The chain links TRBV19 to TRBJ2-1; D perhaps matches TRBD2 (6 bases). The V end was cut by 6 bases, the J end by 5 bases, with 8 bases between. In germline, CDR1 is LNHDA, CDR2 SQIVND (reference sequence). The CDR3 runs 12 residues. The CDR3 loop is CASSPGDNEQFF. The CDR3 nucleotides read TGTGCCAGTAGCCCGGGGGACAATGAGCAGTTCTTC.

This clone was observed a handful of times. The chain employs TRBV27 and TRBJ1-5; possible D gene TRBD1, 6 bases. Trimming left V 6 bases short and J 3 bases short, with 15 bases between. CDR1 is MNHEY, CDR2 SMNVEV, per germline (reference sequence). This CDR3 spans 15 amino acids. Here the CDR3 DNA reads TGTGCCAGCAGGATAACAGGGCGGTACAATCAGCCCCAGCATTTT. The encoded protein is CASRITGRYNQPQHF.

This chain uses TRBV19 with TRBJ2-1; TRBD2 matches at 10 bases. Germline assignment: CDR1 LNHDA and CDR2 SQIVND (reference sequence). The CDR3 runs to 14 residues. J lost 9 bases, V lost 2 bases, and 4 bases had no gene match. In DNA form, the CDR3 reads TGTGCCAGTAGTATAAAGAGCGGGGGGGTTGAGCAGTTCTTC. Its protein is CASSIKSGGVEQFF.

V is TRBV7-2 and J is TRBJ2-7, with TRBD2 matching 10 bases. Germline values: CDR1 SGHTA, CDR2 FQGNSA. The CDR3 has 16 residues. Unmatched junction bases numbered 8, after V lost 1 base and J lost 5 bases. CDR3 bases: TGTGCCAGCAGCTTAGTTTCGGGACTAGCGTACCACGAGCAGTACTTC. Translating gives CASSLVSGLAYHEQYF.

The sample holds a few counts of this clone. The chain uses TRBV18 and TRBJ2-3, with 7 bases identical to TRBD2. Germline V gene data show CDR1 as KGHSH and CDR2 as LQKENI. CDR3 size: 16 residues. Losses at the gene ends were 3 bases for V and 2 bases for J; bases not matched to a gene: 8. The CDR3 bases are TGTGCCAGCTCACCCAATGCGCGGGGGTCCACAGATACGCAGTATTTT. Translating gives CASSPNARGSTDTQYF.

This chain uses TRBV28 with TRBJ2-7; D call uncertain. Germline V CDR1 and CDR2: MDHEN, SYDVKM. The CDR3 runs to 12 residues. The germline V and J ends were trimmed by 3 bases and 3 bases, with 6 bases remaining between them. The DNA of the CDR3 is TGTGCCAGCAGTTTCCAGAACTACGAGCAGTACGTC. Amino acids: CASSFQNYEQYV.

This clone was seen only once. The chain employs TRBV28 and TRBJ1-2; no reliable D call. The ends were cut back, 2 bases at V and 2 bases at J, with 3 bases in the middle. The CDR3 has 12 amino acids. Germline CDR1 and CDR2: MDHEN and SYDVKM. The DNA of the CDR3 is TGTGCCAGCAGTTTACGGAACTATGGCTACACCTTC. Its protein product is CASSLRNYGYTF.

The chain links TRBV28 to TRBJ2-7; 9 bases agree with TRBD1. The germline CDR1 and CDR2 sequences are MDHEN and SYDVKM. V lost 4 bases and J lost 4; bases outside the gene matches: 8. The CDR3 is 15 amino acids. CDR3 sequence reads: CASSSQQGARYEQYV. The DNA of the CDR3 is TGTGCCAGCAGTTCTCAACAGGGGGCGCGATACGAGCAGTACGTC.

V and J are TRBV19 and TRBJ1-1; the D gene is possibly TRBD1 (6 bases). This CDR3 region has 17 residues. V lost 0 bases to trimming and J lost 0 bases, with 14 bases between them. The germline V gene encodes CDR1 LNHDA and CDR2 SQIVND (reference sequence). The CDR3 coding sequence is TGTGCCAGTAGTATAGACGGGAGGACAGCTATGAACACTGAAGCTTTCTTT. It specifies CASSIDGRTAMNTEAFF.

V gene TRBV11-2 combines with J gene TRBJ2-7; 9 bases are shared with TRBD1. Germline-derived CDR1 and CDR2 are SGHAT and FQNNGV. The CDR3 consists of 14 residues. The J segment lost 2 bases and the V segment lost 1 base, leaving 0 bases of the junction unmatched. The CDR3 sequence is CASSLGQGAYEQYF. The CDR3 nucleotides read TGTGCCAGCAGCTTAGGACAGGGGGCCTACGAGCAGTACTTC. The full variable domain, with the rest looked up from reference TRBV11-2 and TRBJ2-7, is EAGVAQSPRYKIIEKRQSVAFWCNPISGHATLYWYQQILGQGPKLLIQFQNNGVVDDSQLPKDRFSAERLKGVDSTLKIQPAKLEDSAVYLCASSLGQGAYEQYFGPGTRLTVT.

The chain is built from TRBV6-6 and TRBJ1-3; D is unclear. V was shortened by 2 bases and J by 4 bases, with 12 bases between the two germline ends. The V gene's germline CDR1 is MNHNY and CDR2 SVGAGI (reference sequence). The CDR3 sequence is 15 residues long. CDR3 sequence (DNA): TGTGCCAGCAGTTACGGCCCGGGGTTCGGAAACACCATATATTTT. It codes for CASSYGPGFGNTIYF.

This clone was recorded only once. The chain employs TRBV9 and TRBJ1-1; D unclear. Per the germline V gene, CDR1 is SGDLS and CDR2 is YYNGEE. This CDR3 comprises 14 residues. The V gene lost 3 bases and the J gene lost 1 base, with 10 bases spanning the gap. Written as DNA, the CDR3 is TGTGCCAGCAGCGGCCATGGAGGGAACACTGAAGCTTTCTTT. Encoded protein: CASSGHGGNTEAFF.

The chain joins TRBV25-1 to TRBJ1-2; TRBD1 matches at 7 bases. The CDR3 contains 13 residues. The germline V gene encodes CDR1 MGHDK and CDR2 SYGVNS. Trimming took 3 bases from V and 8 from J; bases not matched to a gene: 6. CDR3 DNA sequence: TGTGCCAGCAGTGACCCGGGACAGAGCGGCTACACCTTC. It encodes CASSDPGQSGYTF.

The CDR3 DNA reads as TGTGCCAGCGAGCCCTTTACGCCAGGGTCCATGAACACTGAAGCTTTCTTT. This gives the protein CASEPFTPGSMNTEAFF. The chain joins TRBV28 to TRBJ1-1, with a weak D call TRBD1 (5 bases). V lost 8 bases, J lost 0 bases, and 22 bases lay in between. The germline V gene encodes CDR1 MDHEN and CDR2 SYDVKM. CDR3 length: 17 amino acids.

The chain employs TRBV6-1 and TRBJ2-7; TRBD2 is a possible D gene (5 bases). Germline V gives CDR1 MNHNS, CDR2 SASEGT. Trimming shortened V by 0 bases and J by 4 bases, and 10 bases separated the two germline ends. This CDR3 has 14 residues. This chain's CDR3 is CASSEALGAYEQYV. In DNA, the CDR3 is TGTGCCAGCAGTGAAGCGCTGGGAGCTTACGAGCAGTACGTC.

This clone has just a few counts. The rearrangement links TRBV7-2 to TRBJ1-2; 10 nucleotides agree with TRBD1. Looked up from germline, CDR1 is SGHTA and CDR2 is FQGNSA. The CDR3 is 14 amino acids. V dropped 5 bases and J dropped 5; count of bases not matched to a gene: 5. This CDR3 is CASSPRTGGYGYTF. In nucleotides, the CDR3 is TGTGCCAGCAGCCCCCGGACAGGGGGTTATGGCTACACCTTC.

The gene calls are TRBV7-9 and TRBJ2-2, with 8 bases lining up with TRBD1. The germline V gene encodes CDR1 SEHNR and CDR2 FQNEAQ (reference sequence). With 6 bases clipped from V and 1 base from J, the junction kept 7 bases outside the gene matches. The CDR3 runs 16 residues. In DNA, the CDR3 is TGTGCCAGCAGACTCGCAGGACAGGGGAACACCGGGGAGCTGTTTTTT. This translates into CASRLAGQGNTGELFF.

The J gene is TRBJ2-2, the V gene TRBV19; D unresolved. V was clipped by 7 bases and J by 5 bases, with 5 bases between them. CDR3 length equals 11 residues. CDR1 and CDR2 from the germline V gene are LNHDA and SQIVND (reference sequence). DNA for the CDR3: TGTGCCAGTACCACTACCGGGGAGCTGTTTTTT. Its translation: CASTTTGELFF.

The chain employs TRBV3-1 (or the pseudogene TRBV3-2) and TRBJ1-1, with D uncertain. The germline gives CDR1 LGHDT, CDR2 YNNKEL (reference sequence). Trimming took 8 bases from V and 4 from J, leaving 11 bases between them. There are 12 residues in the CDR3. CDR3 in DNA: TGTGCCAGCCGGGCCGCGGGCACTGAAGCTTTCTTT. The encoded protein is CASRAAGTEAFF.

This clone was seen only once. This rearrangement joins TRBV5-1 to TRBJ2-3, with a possible D match to TRBD1 (6 bases). V was pared by 3 bases and J by 2 bases, with 13 bases between. Germline V gene sequence: CDR1 SGHRS, CDR2 YFSETQ. This CDR3 region has 15 residues. In DNA, the CDR3 is TGCGCCAGCAGCTGGGTTACAGGGAACACAGATACGCAGTATTTT. Amino acid sequence: CASSWVTGNTDTQYF.